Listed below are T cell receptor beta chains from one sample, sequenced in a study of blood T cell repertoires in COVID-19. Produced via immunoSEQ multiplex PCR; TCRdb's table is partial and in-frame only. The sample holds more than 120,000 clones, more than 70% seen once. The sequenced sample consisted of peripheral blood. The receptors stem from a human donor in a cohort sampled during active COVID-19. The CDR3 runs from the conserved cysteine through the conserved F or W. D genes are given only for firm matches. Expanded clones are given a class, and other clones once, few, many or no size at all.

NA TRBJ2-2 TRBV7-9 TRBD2 TGTGCCAGCAGCTCGGGTAGCGGGATGGAGCTGTTTTTT CASSSGSGMELFF
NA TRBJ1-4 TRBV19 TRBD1 TGTGCCAGTAGTAGATGGGACAGCAGACTCAATGAAAAACTGTTTTTT CASSRWDSRLNEKLFF
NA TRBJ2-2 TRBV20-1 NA TGCAGTGCTAGTACGCTAGCGAGGGGCGGGGAGCTGTTTTTT CSASTLARGGELFF
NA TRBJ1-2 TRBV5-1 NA TGCGCCAGCAGCTTGGGAACAGGGAACGCCTATGGCTACACCTTC CASSLGTGNAYGYTF
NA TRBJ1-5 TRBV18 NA TGTGCCAGCTCACCACTAGCAAATCAGCCCCAGCATTTT CASSPLANQPQHF
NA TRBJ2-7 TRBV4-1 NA TGCGCCAGCAGCCCAACAGGGAAAAGGTCCTACGAGCAGTACTTC CASSPTGKRSYEQYF
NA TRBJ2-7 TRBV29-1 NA TGCAGCGTCTACGGCGGCTACGAGCAGTACTTC CSVYGGYEQYF
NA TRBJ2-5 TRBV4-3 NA TGCGCCAGCAGCCGACAGGTCCAAGAGACCCAGTACTTC CASSRQVQETQYF
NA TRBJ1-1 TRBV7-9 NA TGTGCCAGCAGTCAAACGAACCCGCGGGAAGCTTTCTTT CASSQTNPREAFF
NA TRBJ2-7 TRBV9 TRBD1 TGTGCCAGCAGCAGACAGGGGACCTACGAGCAGTACTTC CASSRQGTYEQYF
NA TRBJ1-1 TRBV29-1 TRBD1 TGCAGCGTCTATGGGGAACAGGGGCCTGGGTACACTGAAGCTTTCTTT CSVYGEQGPGYTEAFF
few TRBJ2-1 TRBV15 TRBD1 TGTGCCACCACCCCGGACAGGGGAAGGTACTACAATGAGCAGTTCTTC CATTPDRGRYYNEQFF
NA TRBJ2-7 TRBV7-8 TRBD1 TGTGCCAGCAGCCTACGTTCCGGGACAGGGGCCCGCCACGAGCAGTACTTC CASSLRSGTGARHEQYF
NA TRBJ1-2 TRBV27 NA TGTGCCAGCAGTCCGGTTGACAGGACCTCCTATGGCTACACCTTC CASSPVDRTSYGYTF
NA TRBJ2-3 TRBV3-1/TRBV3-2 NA TGTGCCAGCAGCCCATCTAGCGTTGGTACGCAGTATTTT CASSPSSVGTQYF
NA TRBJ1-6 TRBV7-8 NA TGTGCCAGCAGCTTAGTGGGCCTATGGGCCTCACCCCTCCACTTT CASSLVGLWASPLHF
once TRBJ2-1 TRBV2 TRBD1 TGTGCCAGCAGTGGTCAGACAGGGTATGAGCAGTTCTTC CASSGQTGYEQFF
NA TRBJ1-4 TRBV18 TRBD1 TGTGCCAGCTCGCCCGGAGGGGGCTCTGAAAAACTGTTTTTT CASSPGGGSEKLFF
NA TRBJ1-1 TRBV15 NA TGTGCCACCAGCAGAGCAAACACTGAAGCTTTCTTT CATSRANTEAFF
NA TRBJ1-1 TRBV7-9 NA TGTGCCAGCAGCCTACAGGGTCGGGGCACTGAAGCTTTCTTT CASSLQGRGTEAFF
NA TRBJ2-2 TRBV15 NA TGTGCCACCAGCAGAGATTCAGGGGTTATCACCGGGGAGCTGTTTTTT CATSRDSGVITGELFF
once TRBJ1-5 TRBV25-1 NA TGTGCCAGCAGTGAAGGGAGTCAGCCCCAGCATTTT CASSEGSQPQHF
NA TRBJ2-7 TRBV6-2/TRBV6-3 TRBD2 TGTGCCAGCAGCTCCCCGGGACTAGCGGGGCCGCCCCGTCGCTTC CASSSPGLAGPPRRF
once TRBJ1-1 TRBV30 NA TGTGCCTGGAGTGCTATCGGCAGGGGTGGCACTGAAGCTTTCTTT CAWSAIGRGGTEAFF
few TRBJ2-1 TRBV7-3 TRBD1 TGTGCCAGCAGCGTAAATAACGCGGGGACAGGGGGCAATGAGCAGTTCTTC CASSVNNAGTGGNEQFF
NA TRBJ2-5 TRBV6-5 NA TGTGCCAGCAGCAGGACAGTTCAAGAGACCCAGTACTTC CASSRTVQETQYF
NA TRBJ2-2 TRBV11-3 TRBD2 TGTGCCAGCAGCCCCGGGGGCGGGGGGGACACCGGGGAGCTGTTTTTT CASSPGGGGDTGELFF
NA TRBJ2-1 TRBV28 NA TGTGCCAGCAGTTTAACCAGCTACAATGAGCAGTTCTTC CASSLTSYNEQFF
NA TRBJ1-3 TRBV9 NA TGTGCCAGCAGCGTAGGAGGCGGGAACTCTGGAAACACCATATATTTT CASSVGGGNSGNTIYF
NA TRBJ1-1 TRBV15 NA TGTGCCACCAGCAGAGCAGAGAACACTGAAGCTTTCTTT CATSRAENTEAFF
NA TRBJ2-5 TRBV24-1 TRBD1 TGTGCCACCAGTGGCTCCGGGACAGGGGGGGGAGAGACCCAGTACTTC CATSGSGTGGGETQYF
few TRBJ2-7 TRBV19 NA TGTGCCAGTAGTATCCGCAGGGACGAGCAGTACTTC CASSIRRDEQYF
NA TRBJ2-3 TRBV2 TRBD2 TGTGCCAGCAGGACGACTAGCCCAGATACGCAGTATTTT CASRTTSPDTQYF
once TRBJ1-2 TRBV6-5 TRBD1 TGTGCCAGCAGTACAGGGGCGACCTATGGCTACACCTTC CASSTGATYGYTF
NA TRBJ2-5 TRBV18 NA TGTGCCAGCTCACCTTTGGAAGCGCGGGGAGAGACCCAGTACTTC CASSPLEARGETQYF
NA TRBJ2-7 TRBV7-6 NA TGTGCCAGCAGCCCAGACAGGATCTACTCCTACGAGCAGTACTTC CASSPDRIYSYEQYF
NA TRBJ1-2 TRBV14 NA TGTGCCAGCAGCCAAGACGGGATCTCGTATGGCTACACCTTC CASSQDGISYGYTF
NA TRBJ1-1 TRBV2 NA TGTGCCAGCAGTGTGGACAGACGCATGAACACTGAAGCTTTCTTT CASSVDRRMNTEAFF
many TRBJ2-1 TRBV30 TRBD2 TGTGCCTCACGGGGGAGCGGGGGGAGCGATGAGCAGTTCTTC CASRGSGGSDEQFF
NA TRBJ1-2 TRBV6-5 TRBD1 TGTGCCAGCAGCCGGACAGGGACTGGGGATGGCTACACCTTC CASSRTGTGDGYTF
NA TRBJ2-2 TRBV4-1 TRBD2 TGCGCCAGCAGCCAGTACGAAGGGAGGGCCGGGGAGCTGTTTTTT CASSQYEGRAGELFF
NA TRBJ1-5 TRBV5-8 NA TGTGCCAGCAGCTTGGCTACAGGGCTCCCCAATCAGCCCCAGCATTTT CASSLATGLPNQPQHF
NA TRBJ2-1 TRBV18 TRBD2 TGTGCCAGCTCACCGACTAGCGGGGGGGCTTACAATGAGCAGTTCTTC CASSPTSGGAYNEQFF
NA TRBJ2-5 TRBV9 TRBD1 TGTGCCAGCAGCGCCACAGGGGCCCAAGAGACCCAGTACTTC CASSATGAQETQYF
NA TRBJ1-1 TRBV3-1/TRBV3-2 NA TGTGCCAGCAGCCCCTACGGGAGGGAAGCTTTCTTT CASSPYGREAFF
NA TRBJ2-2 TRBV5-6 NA TGTGCCAGCAGCTTGGCCCGGGACTTACCGTTCCCGGACACCGGGGAGCTGTTTTTT CASSLARDLPFPDTGELFF
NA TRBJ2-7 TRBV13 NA TGTGCCAGCAGCTTGAACGCGGGGGCCAACTACGAGCAGTACTTC CASSLNAGANYEQYF
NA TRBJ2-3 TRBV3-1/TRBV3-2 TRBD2 TGTGCCAGCAGCCAGATGGGGGGAGGGGATACGCAGTATTTT CASSQMGGGDTQYF
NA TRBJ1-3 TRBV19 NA TGTGCCAGTAGTATTATCGGTCGACAGATGACCGGAAACACCATATATTTT CASSIIGRQMTGNTIYF
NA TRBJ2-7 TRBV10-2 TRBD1 TGCGCCAGCAGTGGGACGGGACAGGGCAACTACGAGCAGTACTTC CASSGTGQGNYEQYF